These T cell receptor beta chains were read from a single sample in a study of cytomegalovirus exposure and HLA in healthy donors. The assay was immunoSEQ multiplex PCR, and TCRdb's table has in-frame clones only and misses some. The sample carries around 150,000 clones, roughly four fifths recorded once. The sample taken for sequencing was PBMCs. Source of these receptors: a man aged 30 to 39 in good health and CMV-seronegative. Each CDR3 is given without its conserved first and last residue. The order of the fields is V gene, J gene, CDR3 protein.

v_gene: TRBV5-8; j_gene: TRBJ1-5; CDR3aa: ASRLPGVGQPQH
v_gene: TRBV11-2; j_gene: TRBJ2-7; CDR3aa: ASSLDPLGGAFLDEQY
v_gene: TRBV27; j_gene: TRBJ2-3; CDR3aa: ASSLLGAQETDTQY
v_gene: TRBV2; j_gene: TRBJ2-6; CDR3aa: ASSETSPSSGANVLT
v_gene: TRBV7-6; j_gene: TRBJ2-7; CDR3aa: ASSRSSGQGAYEQY
v_gene: TRBV18; j_gene: TRBJ1-1; CDR3aa: ASSPGGKEAF
v_gene: TRBV28; j_gene: TRBJ2-3; CDR3aa: ASSPLGRTSTDTQY
v_gene: TRBV30; j_gene: TRBJ2-7; CDR3aa: AWSRRLAETYEQY
v_gene: TRBV4-1; j_gene: TRBJ2-1; CDR3aa: ASSQGGVGRGRLGEQF
v_gene: TRBV2; j_gene: TRBJ2-7; CDR3aa: ASTPTGSYEQY
v_gene: TRBV6-5; j_gene: TRBJ2-5; CDR3aa: ASSTPGLETQY
v_gene: TRBV19; j_gene: TRBJ1-5; CDR3aa: ASSGQTDQPQH
v_gene: TRBV5-4; j_gene: TRBJ1-1; CDR3aa: ASSWGMGGVTEAF
v_gene: TRBV6-6; j_gene: TRBJ2-2; CDR3aa: ASSYIQNTGELF
v_gene: TRBV9; j_gene: TRBJ2-7; CDR3aa: ASSVGSPSYEQY
v_gene: TRBV19; j_gene: TRBJ2-1; CDR3aa: ASIASDGISEQF
v_gene: TRBV5-1; j_gene: TRBJ2-7; CDR3aa: ASSLGRQGSSYEQY
v_gene: TRBV7-9; j_gene: TRBJ2-7; CDR3aa: ASSLDTYEQY
v_gene: TRBV5-1; j_gene: TRBJ2-5; CDR3aa: ASSLVAGGQETQY
v_gene: TRBV6-6; j_gene: TRBJ2-2; CDR3aa: ASSYPGGGGELF
v_gene: TRBV6-1; j_gene: TRBJ2-5; CDR3aa: ASSDRRVETQY
v_gene: TRBV5-1; j_gene: TRBJ2-2; CDR3aa: ASSYTGATTNTGELF
v_gene: TRBV18; j_gene: TRBJ1-3; CDR3aa: ASSRGQTFSGNTIY
v_gene: TRBV7-9; j_gene: TRBJ1-2; CDR3aa: ASSLGLYGYT
v_gene: TRBV5-1; j_gene: TRBJ2-3; CDR3aa: ASSSGQGASDTQY